This T cell receptor beta chain was captured in a study of OX40 agonist ivuxolimab in advanced cancers. Study summary: Patients were dosed intravenously with ivuxolimab at 0.01 to 10 mg/kg every 2 weeks. Study results and caveats: Researchers did not establish what antigens the expanded peripheral T cells target. Compared with CD4+, CD8+ T cells on average had more expanded clones. At 0.1 to 3.0 mg/kg, clonal expansion of CD4+ and CD8+ blood T cells had occurred by week 6.

Repertoires were generated with immunoSEQ multiplex PCR, while TCRdb's copy carries only in-frame clones and drops some. Here the sample spans fewer than 30,000 clones, roughly three quarters being singletons. With regard to this clone: Its antigen is not identified.

V was trimmed by 4 bases and J by 7 bases, leaving 7 bases between them. Germline V gene data show CDR1 as SGHTA and CDR2 as FQGTGA. The CDR3 spans 12 residues. The clonotype comes from an adult with an advanced solid tumor such as melanoma, head and neck, liver or kidney cancer. This chain uses TRBV7-3 with TRBJ2-2; unclear D gene. The sequenced sample was CD4+ or CD8+ T cells sorted from blood, obtained in a trial of the OX40 agonist ivuxolimab. DNA of the CDR3: TGTGCCAGCAGCTCCCTCGGCGGGGAGCTGTTTTTT. It codes for CASSSLGGELFF.